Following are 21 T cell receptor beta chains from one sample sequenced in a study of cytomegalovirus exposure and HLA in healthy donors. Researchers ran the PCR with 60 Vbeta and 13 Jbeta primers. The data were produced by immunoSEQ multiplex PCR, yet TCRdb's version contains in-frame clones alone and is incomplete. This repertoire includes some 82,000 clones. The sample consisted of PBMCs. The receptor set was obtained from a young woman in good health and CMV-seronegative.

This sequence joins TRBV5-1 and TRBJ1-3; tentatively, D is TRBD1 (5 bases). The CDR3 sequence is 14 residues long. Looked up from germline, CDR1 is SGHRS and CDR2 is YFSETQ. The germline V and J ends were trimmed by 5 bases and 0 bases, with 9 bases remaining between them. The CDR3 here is CASRSGPSGNTIYF. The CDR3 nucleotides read TGCGCCAGCAGGTCAGGGCCCTCTGGAAACACCATATATTTT.

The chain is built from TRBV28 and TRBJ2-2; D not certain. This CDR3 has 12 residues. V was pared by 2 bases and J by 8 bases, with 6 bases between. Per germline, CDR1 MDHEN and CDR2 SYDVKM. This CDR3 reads CASSLSRGELFF. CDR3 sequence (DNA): TGTGCCAGCAGTTTAAGCCGGGGGGAGCTGTTTTTT.

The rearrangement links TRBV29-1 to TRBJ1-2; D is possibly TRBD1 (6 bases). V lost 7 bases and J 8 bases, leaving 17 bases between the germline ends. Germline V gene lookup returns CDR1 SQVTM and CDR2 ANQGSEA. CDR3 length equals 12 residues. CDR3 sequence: CSARGDTEGYTF. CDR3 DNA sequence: TGCAGCGCCCGGGGGGACACTGAGGGCTACACCTTC.

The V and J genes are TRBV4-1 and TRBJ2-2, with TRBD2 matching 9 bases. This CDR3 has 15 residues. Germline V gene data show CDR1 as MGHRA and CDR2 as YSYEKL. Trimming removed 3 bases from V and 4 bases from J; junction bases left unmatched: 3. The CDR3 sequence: CASSHGLAPTGELFF. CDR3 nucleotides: TGCGCCAGCAGCCACGGACTAGCGCCCACCGGGGAGCTGTTTTTT.

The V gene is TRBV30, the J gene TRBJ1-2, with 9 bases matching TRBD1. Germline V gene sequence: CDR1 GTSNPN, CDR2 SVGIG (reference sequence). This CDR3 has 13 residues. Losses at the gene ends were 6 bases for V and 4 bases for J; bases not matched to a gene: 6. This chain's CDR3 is CACGTGFGYGYTF. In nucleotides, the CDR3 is TGTGCCTGTGGGACAGGGTTTGGCTATGGCTACACCTTC.

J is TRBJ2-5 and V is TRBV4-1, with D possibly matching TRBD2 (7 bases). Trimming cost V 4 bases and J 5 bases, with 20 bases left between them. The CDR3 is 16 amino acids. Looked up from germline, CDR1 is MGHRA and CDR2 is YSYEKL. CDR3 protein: CASSLETWRGGETQYF. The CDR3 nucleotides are TGCGCCAGCAGCCTGGAGACTTGGAGGGGGGGTGAGACCCAGTACTTC.

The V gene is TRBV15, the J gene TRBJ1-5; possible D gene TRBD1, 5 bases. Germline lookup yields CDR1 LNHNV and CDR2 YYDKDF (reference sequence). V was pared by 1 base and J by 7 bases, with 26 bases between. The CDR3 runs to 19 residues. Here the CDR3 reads CATSRGGRLGLLGDQPQHF. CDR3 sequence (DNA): TGTGCCACCAGCAGAGGAGGGAGGTTGGGACTTCTCGGGGACCAGCCCCAGCATTTT.

CDR3: CAWGQGAGYTF. For the CDR3, the DNA is TGTGCCTGGGGACAGGGGGCGGGCTACACCTTC. The gene calls are TRBV30 and TRBJ1-2; 11 positions match TRBD1. J lost 8 bases, V lost 5 bases, and 1 base had no gene match. CDR1 is GTSNPN and CDR2 is SVGIG in the germline V gene (reference sequence). The CDR3 loop spans 11 amino acids.

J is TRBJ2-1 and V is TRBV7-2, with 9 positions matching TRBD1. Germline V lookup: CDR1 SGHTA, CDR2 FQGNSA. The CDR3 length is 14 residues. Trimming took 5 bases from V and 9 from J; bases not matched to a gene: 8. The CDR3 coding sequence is TGTGCCAGCAGCAGGGGGACAGGGTTGGGTGAGCAGTTCTTC. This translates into CASSRGTGLGEQFF.

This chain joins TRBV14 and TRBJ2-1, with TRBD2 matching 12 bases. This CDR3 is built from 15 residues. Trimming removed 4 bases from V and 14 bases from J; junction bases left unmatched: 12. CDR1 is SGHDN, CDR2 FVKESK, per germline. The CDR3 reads CASSPPGLAGVGKFF. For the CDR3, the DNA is TGTGCCAGCAGCCCACCGGGACTAGCGGGTGTAGGAAAGTTCTTC.

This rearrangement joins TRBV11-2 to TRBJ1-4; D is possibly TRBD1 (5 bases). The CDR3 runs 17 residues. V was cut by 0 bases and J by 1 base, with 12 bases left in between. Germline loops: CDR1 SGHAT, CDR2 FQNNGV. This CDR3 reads CASSLDGRARTNEKLFF. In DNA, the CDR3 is TGTGCCAGCAGCTTAGATGGCAGGGCGCGAACTAATGAAAAACTGTTTTTT.

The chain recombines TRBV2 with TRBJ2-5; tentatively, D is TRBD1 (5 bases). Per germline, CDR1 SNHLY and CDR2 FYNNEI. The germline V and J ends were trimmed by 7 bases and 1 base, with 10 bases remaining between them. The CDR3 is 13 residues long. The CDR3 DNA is TGTGCCAGCAACAGGATACGCCAAGAGACCCAGTACTTC. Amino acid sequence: CASNRIRQETQYF.

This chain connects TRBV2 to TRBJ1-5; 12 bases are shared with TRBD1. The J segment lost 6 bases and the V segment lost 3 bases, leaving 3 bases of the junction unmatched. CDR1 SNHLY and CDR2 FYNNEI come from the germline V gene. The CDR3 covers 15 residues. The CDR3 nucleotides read TGTGCCAGCAGTGAGGGACAGGGGGCAGGTCAGCCCCAGCATTTT. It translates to CASSEGQGAGQPQHF.

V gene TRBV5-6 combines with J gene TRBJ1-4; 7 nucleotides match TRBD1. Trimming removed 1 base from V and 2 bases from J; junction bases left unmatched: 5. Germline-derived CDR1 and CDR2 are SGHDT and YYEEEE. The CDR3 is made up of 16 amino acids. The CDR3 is CASSLWGQLTNEKLFF. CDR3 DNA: TGTGCCAGCAGCTTGTGGGGACAGTTGACTAATGAAAAACTGTTTTTT.

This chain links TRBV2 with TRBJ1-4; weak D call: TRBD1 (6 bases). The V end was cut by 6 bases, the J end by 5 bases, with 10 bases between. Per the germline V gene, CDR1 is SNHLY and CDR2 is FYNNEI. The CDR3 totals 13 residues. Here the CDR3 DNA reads TGTGCCAGCAGCGACAGGTTGAATGAAAAACTGTTTTTT. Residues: CASSDRLNEKLFF.

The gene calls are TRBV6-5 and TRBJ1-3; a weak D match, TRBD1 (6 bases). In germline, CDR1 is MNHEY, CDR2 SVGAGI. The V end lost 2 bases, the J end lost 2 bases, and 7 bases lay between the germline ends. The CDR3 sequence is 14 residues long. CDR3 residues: CASSYGGAGNTIYF. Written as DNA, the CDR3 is TGTGCCAGCAGTTACGGGGGCGCTGGAAACACCATATATTTT.

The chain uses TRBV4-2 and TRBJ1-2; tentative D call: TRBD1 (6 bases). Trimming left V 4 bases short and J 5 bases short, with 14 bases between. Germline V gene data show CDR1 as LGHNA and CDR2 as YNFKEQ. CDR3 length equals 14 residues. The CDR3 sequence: CASSRSGTSYGYTF. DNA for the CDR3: TGTGCCAGCAGCCGATCCGGGACATCGTATGGCTACACCTTC.

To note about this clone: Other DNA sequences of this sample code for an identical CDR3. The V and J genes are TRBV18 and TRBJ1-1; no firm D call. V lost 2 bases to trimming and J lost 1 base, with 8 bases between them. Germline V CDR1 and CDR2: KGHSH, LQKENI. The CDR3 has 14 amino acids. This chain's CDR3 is CASSPDRKNTEAFF. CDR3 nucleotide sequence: TGTGCCAGCTCACCAGATAGAAAGAACACTGAAGCTTTCTTT.

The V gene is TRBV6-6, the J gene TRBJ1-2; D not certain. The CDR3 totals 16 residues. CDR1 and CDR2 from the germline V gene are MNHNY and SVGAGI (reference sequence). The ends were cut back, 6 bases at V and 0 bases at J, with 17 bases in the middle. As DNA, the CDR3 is TGTGCCAGCAGCCAAACGACCCGGGAACCTAACTATGGCTACACCTTC. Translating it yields CASSQTTREPNYGYTF.

The chain's CDR3 is CASRPSGGTDTQYF. DNA of the CDR3: TGTGCCAGCAGGCCCTCGGGGGGCACAGATACGCAGTATTTT. This chain connects TRBV2 to TRBJ2-3; D perhaps matches TRBD2 (6 bases). Germline V gene data show CDR1 as SNHLY and CDR2 as FYNNEI. This CDR3 region has 14 residues. V lost 6 bases to trimming and J lost 1 base, with 11 bases between them.

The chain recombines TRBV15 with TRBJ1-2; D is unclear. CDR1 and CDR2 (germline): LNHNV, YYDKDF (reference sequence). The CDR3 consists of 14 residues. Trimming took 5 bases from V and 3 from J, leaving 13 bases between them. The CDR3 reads CATSPSGLDYGYTF. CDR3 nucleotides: TGTGCCACCAGCCCCTCAGGATTGGACTATGGCTACACCTTC.